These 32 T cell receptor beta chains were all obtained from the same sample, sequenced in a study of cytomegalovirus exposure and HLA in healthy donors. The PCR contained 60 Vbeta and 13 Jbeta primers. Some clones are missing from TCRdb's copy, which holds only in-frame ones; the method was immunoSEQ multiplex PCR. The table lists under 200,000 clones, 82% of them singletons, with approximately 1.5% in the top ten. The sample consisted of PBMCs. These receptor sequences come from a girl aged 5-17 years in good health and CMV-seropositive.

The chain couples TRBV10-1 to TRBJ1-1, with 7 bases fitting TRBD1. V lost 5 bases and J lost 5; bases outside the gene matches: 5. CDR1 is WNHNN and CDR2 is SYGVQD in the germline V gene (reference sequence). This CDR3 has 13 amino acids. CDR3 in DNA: TGCGCCAGCAGTTCCGGGACAGTTACTGAAGCTTTCTTT. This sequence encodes CASSSGTVTEAFF.

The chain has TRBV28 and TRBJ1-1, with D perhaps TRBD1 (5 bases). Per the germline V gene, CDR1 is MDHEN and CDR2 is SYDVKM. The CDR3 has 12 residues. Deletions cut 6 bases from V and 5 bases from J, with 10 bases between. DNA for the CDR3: TGTGCCAGCAGGGGGCTTTGGACTGAAGCTTTCTTT. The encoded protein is CASRGLWTEAFF. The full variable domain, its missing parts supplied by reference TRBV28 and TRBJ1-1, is DVKVTQSSRYLVKRTGEKVFLECVQDMDHENMFWYRQDPGLGLRLIYFSYDVKMKEKGDIPEGYSVSREKKERFSLILESASTNQTSMYLCASRGLWTEAFFGQGTRLTVV.

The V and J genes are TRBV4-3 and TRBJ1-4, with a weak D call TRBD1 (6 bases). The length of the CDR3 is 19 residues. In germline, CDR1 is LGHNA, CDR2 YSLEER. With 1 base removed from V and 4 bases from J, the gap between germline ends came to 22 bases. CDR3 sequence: CASSQGGGGGRRLNEKLFF. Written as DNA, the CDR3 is TGCGCCAGCAGCCAAGGAGGGGGTGGGGGACGGAGACTTAATGAAAAACTGTTTTTT.

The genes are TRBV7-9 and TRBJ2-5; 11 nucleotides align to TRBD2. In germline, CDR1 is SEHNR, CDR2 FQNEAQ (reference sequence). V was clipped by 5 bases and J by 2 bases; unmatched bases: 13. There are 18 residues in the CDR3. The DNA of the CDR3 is TGTGCCAGCAGCGGTCCCTGGGGACTAGCGGCTAAACAAGAGACCCAGTACTTC. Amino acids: CASSGPWGLAAKQETQYF.

This chain's CDR3 is CASSLRGMDAFF. DNA of the CDR3: TGTGCCAGCAGCTTAAGAGGGATGGATGCTTTCTTT. The J gene is TRBJ1-1, the V gene TRBV7-2; no clear D. V was pared by 2 bases and J by 11 bases, with 12 bases between. There are 12 residues in the CDR3. Germline loops: CDR1 SGHTA, CDR2 FQGNSA.

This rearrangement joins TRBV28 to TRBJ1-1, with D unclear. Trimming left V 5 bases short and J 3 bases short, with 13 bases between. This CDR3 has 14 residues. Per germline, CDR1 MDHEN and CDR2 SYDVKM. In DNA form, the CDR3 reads TGTGCCAGCAGTGGACCCAACGGGGACACTGAAGCTTTCTTT. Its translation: CASSGPNGDTEAFF.

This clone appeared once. CDR3 protein: CAWSVPGNQPQHF. Here the CDR3 DNA reads TGTGCCTGGAGTGTACCGGGGAATCAGCCCCAGCATTTT. This chain connects TRBV30 to TRBJ1-5; D is ambiguous. CDR1 is GTSNPN and CDR2 is SVGIG in the germline V gene (reference sequence). V was cut by 0 bases and J by 4 bases, with 7 bases left in between. The CDR3 covers 13 residues.

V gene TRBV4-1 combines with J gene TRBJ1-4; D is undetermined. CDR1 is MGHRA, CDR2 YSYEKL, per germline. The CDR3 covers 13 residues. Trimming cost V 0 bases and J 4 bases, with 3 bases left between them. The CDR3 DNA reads TGCGCCAGCAGCCAAGAGAGTAATGAAAAACTGTTTTTT. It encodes CASSQESNEKLFF.

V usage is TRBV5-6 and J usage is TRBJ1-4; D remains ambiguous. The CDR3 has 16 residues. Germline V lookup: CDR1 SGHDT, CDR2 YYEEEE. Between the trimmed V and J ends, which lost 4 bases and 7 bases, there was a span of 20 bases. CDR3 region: CASSRLLGRESEKLFF. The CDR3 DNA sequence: TGTGCCAGCAGCCGTCTATTGGGGAGAGAGAGTGAAAAACTGTTTTTT.

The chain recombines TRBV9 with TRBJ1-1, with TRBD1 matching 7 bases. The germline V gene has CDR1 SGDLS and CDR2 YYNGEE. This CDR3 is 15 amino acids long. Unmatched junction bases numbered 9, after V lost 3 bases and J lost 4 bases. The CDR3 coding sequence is TGTGCCAGCAGCGCAAACAGGGGTCACCCCACTGAAGCTTTCTTT. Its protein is CASSANRGHPTEAFF. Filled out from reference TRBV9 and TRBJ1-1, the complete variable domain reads DSGVTQTPKHLITATGQRVTLRCSPRSGDLSVYWYQQSLDQGLQFLIQYYNGEERAKGNILERFSAQQFPDLHSELNLSSLELGDSALYFCASSANRGHPTEAFFGQGTRLTVV.

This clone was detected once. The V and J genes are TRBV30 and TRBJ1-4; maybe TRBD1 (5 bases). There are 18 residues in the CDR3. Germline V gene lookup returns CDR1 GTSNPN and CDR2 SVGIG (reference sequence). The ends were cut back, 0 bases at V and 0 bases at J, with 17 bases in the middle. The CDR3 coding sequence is TGTGCCTGGAGTGTAGCCGGCGGGGGGTTTGCAACTAATGAAAAACTGTTTTTT. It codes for CAWSVAGGGFATNEKLFF.

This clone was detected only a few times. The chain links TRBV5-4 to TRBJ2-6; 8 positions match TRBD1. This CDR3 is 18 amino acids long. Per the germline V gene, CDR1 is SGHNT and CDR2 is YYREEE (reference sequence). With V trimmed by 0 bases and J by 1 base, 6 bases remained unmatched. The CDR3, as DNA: TGTGCCAGCAGCTTGGCCTTTGGACAGGGTTCTGGGGCCAACGTCCTGACTTTC. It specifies CASSLAFGQGSGANVLTF.

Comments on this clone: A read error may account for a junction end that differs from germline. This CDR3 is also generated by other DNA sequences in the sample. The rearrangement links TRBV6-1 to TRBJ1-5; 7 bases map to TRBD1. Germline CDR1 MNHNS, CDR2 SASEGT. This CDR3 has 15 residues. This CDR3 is CAGARGPNGNQPQHF. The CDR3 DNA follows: TGTGCCGGGGCGAGGGGGCCCAACGGCAATCAGCCCCAGCATTTC.

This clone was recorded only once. Here the CDR3 reads CSVVGRPYGYTF. The CDR3 nucleotides read TGCAGCGTTGTGGGCAGGCCCTATGGCTACACCTTC. V is TRBV29-1 and J is TRBJ1-2; D gene unclear. Germline CDR1 is SQVTM and CDR2 is ANQGSEA. The CDR3 has 12 amino acids. The germline V and J ends were trimmed by 4 bases and 4 bases, with 10 bases remaining between them.

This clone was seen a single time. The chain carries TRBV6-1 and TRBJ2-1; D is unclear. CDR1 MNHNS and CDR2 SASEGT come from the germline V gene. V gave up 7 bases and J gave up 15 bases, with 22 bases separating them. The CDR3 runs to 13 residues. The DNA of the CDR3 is TGTGCCAGCACCGCCCCCCAGGTCGTTATTTGGTTCTTC. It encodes CASTAPQVVIWFF.

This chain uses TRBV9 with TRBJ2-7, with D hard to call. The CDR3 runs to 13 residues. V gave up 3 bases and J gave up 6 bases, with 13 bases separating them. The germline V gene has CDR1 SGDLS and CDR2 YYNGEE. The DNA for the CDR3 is TGTGCCAGCAGCGCGGGTGTCGGTGCCGAGCAGTACTTC. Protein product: CASSAGVGAEQYF.

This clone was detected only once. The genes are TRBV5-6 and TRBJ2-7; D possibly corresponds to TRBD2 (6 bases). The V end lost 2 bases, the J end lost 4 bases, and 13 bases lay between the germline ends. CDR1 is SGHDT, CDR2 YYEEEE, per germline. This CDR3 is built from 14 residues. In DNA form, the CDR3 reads TGTGCCAGCAGCTTCGGACTATCCCAGTACGAGCAGTACTTC. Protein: CASSFGLSQYEQYF.

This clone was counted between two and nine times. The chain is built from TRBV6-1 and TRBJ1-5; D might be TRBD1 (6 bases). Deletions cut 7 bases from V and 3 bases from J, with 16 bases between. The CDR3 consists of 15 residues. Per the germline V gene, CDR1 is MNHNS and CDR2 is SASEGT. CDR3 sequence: CASKSVGGANQPQHF. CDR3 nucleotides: TGTGCCAGCAAATCCGTCGGGGGGGCCAATCAGCCCCAGCATTTT.

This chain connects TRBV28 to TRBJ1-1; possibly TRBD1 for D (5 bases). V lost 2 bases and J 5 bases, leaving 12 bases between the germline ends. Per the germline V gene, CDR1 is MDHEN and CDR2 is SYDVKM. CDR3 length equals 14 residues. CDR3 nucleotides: TGTGCCAGCAGTTTAACAGGTACACAAACTGAAGCTTTCTTT. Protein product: CASSLTGTQTEAFF.

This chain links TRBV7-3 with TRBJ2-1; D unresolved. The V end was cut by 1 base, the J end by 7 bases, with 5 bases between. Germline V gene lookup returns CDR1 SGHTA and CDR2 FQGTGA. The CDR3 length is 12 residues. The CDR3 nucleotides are TGTGCCAGCAGCTTAAAGACAAATGAGCAGTTCTTC. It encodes CASSLKTNEQFF.

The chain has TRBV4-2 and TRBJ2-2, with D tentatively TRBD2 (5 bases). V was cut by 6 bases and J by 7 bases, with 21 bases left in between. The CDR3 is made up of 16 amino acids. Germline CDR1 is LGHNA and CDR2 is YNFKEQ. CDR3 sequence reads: CASSPRRGGSGGELFF. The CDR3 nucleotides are TGTGCCAGCAGTCCCCGTCGCGGTGGGAGCGGCGGGGAGCTGTTTTTT.

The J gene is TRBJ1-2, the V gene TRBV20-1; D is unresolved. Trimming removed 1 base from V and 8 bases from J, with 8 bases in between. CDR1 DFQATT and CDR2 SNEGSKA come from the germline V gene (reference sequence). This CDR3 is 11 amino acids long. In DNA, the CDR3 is TGCAGTGCTAGAGGGGCTTGGGGCTACACCTTC. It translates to CSARGAWGYTF.

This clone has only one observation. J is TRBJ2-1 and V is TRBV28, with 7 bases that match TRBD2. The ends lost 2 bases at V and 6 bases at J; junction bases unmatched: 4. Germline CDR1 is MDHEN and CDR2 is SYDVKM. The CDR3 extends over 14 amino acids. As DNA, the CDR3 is TGTGCCAGCAGTTTAACCGGGGGGTTCAATGAGCAGTTCTTC. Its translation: CASSLTGGFNEQFF. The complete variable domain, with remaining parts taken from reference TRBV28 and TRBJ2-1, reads DVKVTQSSRYLVKRTGEKVFLECVQDMDHENMFWYRQDPGLGLRLIYFSYDVKMKEKGDIPEGYSVSREKKERFSLILESASTNQTSMYLCASSLTGGFNEQFFGPGTRLTVL.

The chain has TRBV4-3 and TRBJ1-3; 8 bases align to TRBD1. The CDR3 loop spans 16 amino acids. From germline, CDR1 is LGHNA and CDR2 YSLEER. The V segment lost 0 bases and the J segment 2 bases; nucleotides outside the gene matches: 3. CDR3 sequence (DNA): TGCGCCAGCAGCCAAGATTCCAGGGGGCCTGGAAACACCATATATTTT. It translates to CASSQDSRGPGNTIYF.

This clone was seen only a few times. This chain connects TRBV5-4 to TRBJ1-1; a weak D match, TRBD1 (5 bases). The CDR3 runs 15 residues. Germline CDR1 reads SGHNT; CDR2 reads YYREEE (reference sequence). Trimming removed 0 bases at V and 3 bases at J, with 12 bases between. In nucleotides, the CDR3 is TGTGCCAGCAGCTTGGAGGAGCAGGGCTACACTGAAGCTTTCTTT. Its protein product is CASSLEEQGYTEAFF.

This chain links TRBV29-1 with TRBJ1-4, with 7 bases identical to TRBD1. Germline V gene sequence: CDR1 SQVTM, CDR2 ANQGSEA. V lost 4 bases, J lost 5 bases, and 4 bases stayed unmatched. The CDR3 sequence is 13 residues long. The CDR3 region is CSVGRTGNEKLFF. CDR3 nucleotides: TGCAGCGTTGGAAGGACAGGAAATGAAAAACTGTTTTTT. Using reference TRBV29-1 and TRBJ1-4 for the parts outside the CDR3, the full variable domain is SAVISQKPSRDICQRGTSLTIQCQVDSQVTMMFWYRQQPGQSLTLIATANQGSEATYESGFVIDKFPISRPNLTFSTLTVSNMSPEDSSIYLCSVGRTGNEKLFFGSGTQLSVL.

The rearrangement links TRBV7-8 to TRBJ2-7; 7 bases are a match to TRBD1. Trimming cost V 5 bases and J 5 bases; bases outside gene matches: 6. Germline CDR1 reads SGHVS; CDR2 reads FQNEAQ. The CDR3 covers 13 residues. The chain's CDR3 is CASSLIGGHEQYF. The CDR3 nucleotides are TGTGCCAGCAGCCTTATAGGGGGCCACGAGCAGTACTTC.

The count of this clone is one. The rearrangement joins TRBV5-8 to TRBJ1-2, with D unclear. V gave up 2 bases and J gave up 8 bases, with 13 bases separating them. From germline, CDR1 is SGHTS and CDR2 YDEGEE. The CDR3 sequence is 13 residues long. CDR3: CASSLAGMFGYTF. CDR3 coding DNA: TGTGCCAGCAGCTTAGCCGGGATGTTCGGCTACACCTTC.

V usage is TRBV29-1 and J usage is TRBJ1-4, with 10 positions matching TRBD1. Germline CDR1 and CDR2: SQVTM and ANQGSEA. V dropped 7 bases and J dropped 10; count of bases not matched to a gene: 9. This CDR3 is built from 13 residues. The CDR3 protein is CSGGTGEGGKLFF. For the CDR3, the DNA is TGCAGCGGTGGGACAGGGGAGGGTGGAAAACTGTTTTTT.

The CDR3 loop reads CASSKVGQGLIFSNYGYTF. In DNA, the CDR3 is TGTGCCAGCAGCAAAGTAGGCCAGGGACTGATTTTTAGTAACTATGGCTACACCTTC. The chain couples TRBV21-1 to TRBJ1-2. TRBV21-1 counts as a pseudogene. This CDR3 is built from 19 residues.

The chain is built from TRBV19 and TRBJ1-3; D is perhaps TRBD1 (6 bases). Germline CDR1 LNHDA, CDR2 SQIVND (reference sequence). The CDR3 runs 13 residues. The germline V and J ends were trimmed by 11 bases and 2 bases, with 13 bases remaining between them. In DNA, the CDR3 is TGTGCCGTGGGGACATCTCCTGGAAACACCATATATTTT. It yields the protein CAVGTSPGNTIYF.

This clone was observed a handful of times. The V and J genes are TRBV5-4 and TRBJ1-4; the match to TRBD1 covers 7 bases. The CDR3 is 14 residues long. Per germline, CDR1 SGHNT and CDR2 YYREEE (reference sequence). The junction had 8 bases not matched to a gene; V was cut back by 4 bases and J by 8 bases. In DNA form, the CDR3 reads TGTGCCAGCAGCCCGCCGGGACAGAGAGAAAAACTGTTTTTT. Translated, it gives CASSPPGQREKLFF.